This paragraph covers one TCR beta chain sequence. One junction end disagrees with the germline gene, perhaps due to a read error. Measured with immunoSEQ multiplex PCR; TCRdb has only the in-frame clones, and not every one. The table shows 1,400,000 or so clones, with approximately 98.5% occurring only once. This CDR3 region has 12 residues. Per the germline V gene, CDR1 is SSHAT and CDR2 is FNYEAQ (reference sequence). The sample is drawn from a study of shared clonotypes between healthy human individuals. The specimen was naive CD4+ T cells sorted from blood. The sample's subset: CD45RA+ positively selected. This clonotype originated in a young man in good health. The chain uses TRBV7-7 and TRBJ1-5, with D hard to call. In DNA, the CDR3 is TGTGCTAGCAGCCGGAGCCATCAGCCCCAGCATTTT. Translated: CASSRSHQPQHF.